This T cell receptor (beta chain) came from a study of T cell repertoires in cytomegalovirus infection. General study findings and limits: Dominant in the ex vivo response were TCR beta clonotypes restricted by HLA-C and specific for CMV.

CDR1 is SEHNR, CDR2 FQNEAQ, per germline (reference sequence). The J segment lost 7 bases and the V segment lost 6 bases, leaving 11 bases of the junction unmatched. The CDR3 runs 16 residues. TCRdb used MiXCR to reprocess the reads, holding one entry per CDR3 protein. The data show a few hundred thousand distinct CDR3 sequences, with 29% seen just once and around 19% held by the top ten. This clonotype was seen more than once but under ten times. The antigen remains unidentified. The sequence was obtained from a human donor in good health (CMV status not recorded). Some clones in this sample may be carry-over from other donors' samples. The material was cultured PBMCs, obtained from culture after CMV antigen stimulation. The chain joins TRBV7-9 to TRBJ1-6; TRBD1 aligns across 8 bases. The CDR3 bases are TGTGCCAGCAGTTTTGCGGACAGGGTAAGAAATTCACCCCTCCACTTT. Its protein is CASSFADRVRNSPLHF.